The 30 T cell receptor beta chains in this list originate from one sample, sequenced in a study of blood T cell repertoires in COVID-19 (TCRdb year 2020). The library was made by the immunoSEQ multiplex PCR assay. The table was pulled from immuneACCESS by TCRdb, which kept in-frame rearrangements only. Such tables lose some clones; where checked, under half of the loss comes from unresolved V genes, and the rest has no known cause. This sample lists tens of thousands of clones; 65% to 90% were detected once. The top ten clonotypes cover 9.5% to 13% of the sample. The specimen sequenced was peripheral blood. These receptors all come from a man aged 50 to 60 with COVID-19, enrolled during active disease.

CDR3 DNA sequence: TGTGCCAGTAGTAGGGGCGGAACAACTAATGAAAAACTGTTTTTT. Its protein is CASSRGGTTNEKLFF. The rearrangement joins TRBV19 to TRBJ1-4, with D possibly being TRBD1 (5 bases). V lost 4 bases, J lost 0 bases, and 9 bases lay in between. Germline-derived CDR1 and CDR2 are LNHDA and SQIVND (reference sequence). This CDR3 region has 15 residues.

This clone was counted once. The V gene is TRBV2, the J gene TRBJ2-1, with TRBD2 matching 8 bases. Germline lookup yields CDR1 SNHLY and CDR2 FYNNEI. The ends lost 4 bases at V and 6 bases at J; junction bases unmatched: 11. The CDR3 has 16 residues. The CDR3: CASSVTGGRPSNEQFF. In DNA form, the CDR3 reads TGTGCCAGCAGTGTAACGGGCGGGAGGCCCAGCAATGAGCAGTTCTTC.

The chain joins TRBV20-1 to TRBJ1-5; D remains ambiguous. The germline V and J ends were trimmed by 3 bases and 0 bases, with 6 bases remaining between them. This CDR3 spans 13 amino acids. From germline, CDR1 is DFQATT and CDR2 SNEGSKA (reference sequence). CDR3 sequence reads: CSASVGSNQPQHF. Written as DNA, the CDR3 is TGCAGTGCTAGTGTCGGTAGCAATCAGCCCCAGCATTTT.

The V call is TRBV7-2, the J call TRBJ2-3, with no clear D. Germline CDR1 and CDR2: SGHTA and FQGNSA. The CDR3 length is 13 residues. Trimming shortened V by 0 bases and J by 4 bases, and 5 bases separated the two germline ends. The DNA of the CDR3 is TGTGCCAGCAGCTTAGCCAGATCAGATACGCAGTATTTT. It specifies CASSLARSDTQYF. The whole variable domain, filled in from reference TRBV7-2 and TRBJ2-3, reads GAGVSQSPSNKVTEKGKDVELRCDPISGHTALYWYRQSLGQGLEFLIYFQGNSAPDKSGLPSDRFSAERTGGSVSTLTIQRTQQEDSAVYLCASSLARSDTQYFGPGTRLTVL.

This sequence joins TRBV5-8 and TRBJ1-5; weak D call: TRBD1 (5 bases). Trimming took 5 bases from V and 0 from J, leaving 15 bases between them. This CDR3 spans 16 amino acids. Per the germline V gene, CDR1 is SGHTS and CDR2 is YDEGEE. The CDR3 bases are TGTGCCAGCAGTTGGGGCGACGGTAGTAGCAATCAGCCCCAGCATTTT. Translated: CASSWGDGSSNQPQHF.

The chain uses TRBV11-2 and TRBJ2-5; D is uncertain. Deletions cut 7 bases from V and 5 bases from J, with 8 bases between. Germline V gives CDR1 SGHAT, CDR2 FQNNGV. This CDR3 is 11 amino acids long. This chain's CDR3 is CASTAFETQYF. The CDR3 DNA reads TGTGCCAGCACTGCGTTTGAGACCCAGTACTTC.

The rearrangement links TRBV19 to TRBJ1-1; tentatively, D is TRBD1 (5 bases). Germline V gives CDR1 LNHDA, CDR2 SQIVND (reference sequence). The CDR3 runs to 14 residues. With 4 bases removed from V and 8 bases from J, the gap between germline ends came to 17 bases. CDR3 residues: CASSTLTGDREAFF. The CDR3 coding sequence is TGTGCCAGTAGTACCCTAACAGGAGACAGAGAAGCTTTCTTT.

V usage is TRBV30 and J usage is TRBJ2-3, with 12 positions matching TRBD2. This CDR3 spans 14 amino acids. CDR1 is GTSNPN and CDR2 is SVGIG in the germline V gene (reference sequence). V shed 1 base and J 4 bases; nucleotides not matched to a gene: 0. This chain's CDR3 is CAWSGLAGADTQYF. The CDR3 DNA follows: TGTGCCTGGAGTGGACTAGCGGGAGCAGATACGCAGTATTTT. Full variable domain (remainder filled in from reference TRBV30 and TRBJ2-3): SQTIHQWPATLVQPVGSPLSLECTVEGTSNPNLYWYRQAAGRGLQLLFYSVGIGQISSEVPQNLSASRPQDRQFILSSKKLLLSDSGFYLCAWSGLAGADTQYFGPGTRLTVL.

This clone was detected only once. The chain links TRBV5-1 to TRBJ2-5; 11 positions agree with TRBD2. This CDR3 region has 16 residues. Germline CDR1 and CDR2: SGHRS and YFSETQ. J was trimmed by 5 bases and V by 3 bases; bases with no gene match: 9. The CDR3 region is CASSSGLAGPEETQYF. In DNA form, the CDR3 reads TGCGCCAGCAGCTCAGGACTAGCGGGCCCTGAGGAGACCCAGTACTTC.

The V gene is TRBV13, the J gene TRBJ1-3; D ambiguous. This CDR3 has 15 residues. V was cut by 5 bases and J by 2 bases, with 13 bases left in between. The V gene's germline CDR1 is PRHDT and CDR2 FYEKMQ (reference sequence). The DNA of the CDR3 is TGTGCCAGCAGCATCATCGACGGAGCTGGAAACACCATATATTTT. Translated, it gives CASSIIDGAGNTIYF.

This clone was detected only a few times. DNA of the CDR3: TGTGCCAGCGGGACAGTCCAAGAGACCCAGTACTTC. Translating gives CASGTVQETQYF. The rearrangement joins TRBV25-1 to TRBJ2-5, with 7 bases matching TRBD1. Trimming removed 8 bases from V and 1 base from J; junction bases left unmatched: 1. The germline V gene encodes CDR1 MGHDK and CDR2 SYGVNS. This CDR3 has 12 amino acids.

The J gene is TRBJ2-1, the V gene TRBV4-3, with 9 bases lining up with TRBD2. Trimming cost V 0 bases and J 1 base; bases outside gene matches: 1. The germline V gene encodes CDR1 LGHNA and CDR2 YSLEER. The CDR3 sequence is 16 residues long. The DNA of the CDR3 is TGCGCCAGCAGCCAAGAGGCGGGAGGGTCCTACAATGAGCAGTTCTTC. It translates to CASSQEAGGSYNEQFF.

CDR3 coding DNA: TGTGCCAGCAGCATGTGGGGCGAGCACATCGGGGAGCTGTTTTTT. Its translation: CASSMWGEHIGELFF. This sequence joins TRBV5-4 and TRBJ2-2, with D maybe TRBD1 (5 bases). V was pared by 4 bases and J by 7 bases, with 17 bases between. There are 15 residues in the CDR3. Per the germline V gene, CDR1 is SGHNT and CDR2 is YYREEE (reference sequence).

This clone came up a few times. The genes are TRBV27 and TRBJ2-7; 12 nucleotides align to TRBD2. This CDR3 region has 15 residues. Germline assignment: CDR1 MNHEY and CDR2 SMNVEV (reference sequence). With V trimmed by 6 bases and J by 1 base, 4 bases remained unmatched. In DNA form, the CDR3 reads TGTGCCAGCAGGGTAGGACTAGCGGGGTCCTACGAGCAGTACTTC. As protein: CASRVGLAGSYEQYF.

The J gene is TRBJ2-5, the V gene TRBV2; TRBD1 might be the D (5 bases). V was shortened by 1 base and J by 3 bases, with 9 bases between the two germline ends. CDR1 and CDR2 (germline): SNHLY, FYNNEI. The length of the CDR3 is 14 residues. The CDR3 loop reads CASSEGGSKETQYF. In DNA form, the CDR3 reads TGTGCCAGCAGTGAAGGGGGCAGCAAAGAGACCCAGTACTTC.

V usage is TRBV2 and J usage is TRBJ1-2, with a possible D match to TRBD1 (6 bases). The germline CDR1 and CDR2 sequences are SNHLY and FYNNEI. CDR3 length: 13 amino acids. The V end lost 5 bases, the J end lost 7 bases, and 14 bases lay between the germline ends. CDR3 residues: CASSTRTAIGYTF. The DNA for the CDR3 is TGTGCCAGCAGTACCCGGACAGCCATTGGCTACACCTTC. Full variable domain (outside the CDR3, taken from reference TRBV2 and TRBJ1-2): EPEVTQTPSHQVTQMGQEVILRCVPISNHLYFYWYRQILGQKVEFLVSFYNNEISEKSEIFDDQFSVERPDGSNFTLKIRSTKLEDSAMYFCASSTRTAIGYTFGSGTRLTVV.

This clone was seen only once. V is TRBV2 and J is TRBJ2-3, with 7 bases identical to TRBD2. The CDR3 is 14 amino acids. Germline values: CDR1 SNHLY, CDR2 FYNNEI. V lost 5 bases, J lost 1 base, and 3 bases stayed unmatched. In DNA, the CDR3 is TGTGCCAGCAGTCGGCTAGCGGGCACAGATACGCAGTATTTT. This gives the protein CASSRLAGTDTQYF.

The sample holds one count of this clone. In DNA form, the CDR3 reads TGCGCCAGCAGCCAGGAGTTTTCGGCTAGCGGCCAAGAGACCCAGTACTTC. Translating gives CASSQEFSASGQETQYF. The chain is built from TRBV4-1 and TRBJ2-5; TRBD2 matches at 7 bases. After removal of 3 bases from V and 1 base from J, the junction contained 11 bases not matched to a gene. CDR3 length equals 17 residues. Per the germline V gene, CDR1 is MGHRA and CDR2 is YSYEKL.

This rearrangement joins TRBV27 to TRBJ1-2, with 8 bases lining up with TRBD1. The germline V gene encodes CDR1 MNHEY and CDR2 SMNVEV (reference sequence). The CDR3 is made up of 14 amino acids. V shed 4 bases, J shed 7 bases, and the junction held 8 bases outside the gene matches. The CDR3 sequence is CASSYRQGAGGYTF. The CDR3 DNA sequence: TGTGCCAGCAGTTACCGGCAGGGGGCTGGTGGCTACACCTTC.

With regard to this clone: Because it lacks the conserved phenylalanine or tryptophan at the end, this CDR3 is likely a read error. The DNA is left out, because the CDR3 cannot be placed on it with certainty; the CDR3 is given as TCRdb lists it. This sequence joins TRBV18 and TRBJ2-4; the table calls TRBD2, which could not be checked here. Termini included, the CDR3 measures 12 amino acids. Germline V gene lookup returns CDR1 KGHSH and CDR2 LQKENI. This CDR3 reads CASSPSALPGRL.

This clone has just one count. The rearrangement links TRBV18 to TRBJ2-1; 8 bases are a match to TRBD1. This CDR3 comprises 17 residues. Germline values: CDR1 KGHSH, CDR2 LQKENI. V shed 2 bases, J shed 5 bases, and the junction held 11 bases outside the gene matches. The CDR3 bases are TGTGCCAGCTCACCAGCCCAGGGGGCGGGTAAAAACAATGAGCAGTTCTTC. Its protein product is CASSPAQGAGKNNEQFF. Full variable domain (remainder filled in from reference TRBV18 and TRBJ2-1): NAGVMQNPRHLVRRRGQEARLRCSPMKGHSHVYWYRQLPEEGLKFMVYLQKENIIDESGMPKERFSAEFPKEGPSILRIQQVVRGDSAAYFCASSPAQGAGKNNEQFFGPGTRLTVL.

The rearrangement joins TRBV9 to TRBJ2-7, with a weak D call TRBD1 (6 bases). The CDR3 length is 15 residues. Looked up from germline, CDR1 is SGDLS and CDR2 is YYNGEE. Trimming took 0 bases from V and 2 from J, leaving 12 bases between them. Here the CDR3 reads CASSVEGDTTYEQYF. Written as DNA, the CDR3 is TGTGCCAGCAGCGTAGAAGGGGACACCACCTACGAGCAGTACTTC.

This chain joins TRBV5-1 and TRBJ2-7; possible D gene TRBD1, 5 bases. V was trimmed by 0 bases and J by 3 bases, leaving 10 bases between them. The CDR3 has 14 residues. Germline values: CDR1 SGHRS, CDR2 YFSETQ. CDR3: CASSLEGDDYEQYF. The DNA of the CDR3 is TGCGCCAGCAGCTTGGAAGGGGATGACTACGAGCAGTACTTC.

J is TRBJ1-6 and V is TRBV30; TRBD1 aligns across 7 bases. Germline V lookup: CDR1 GTSNPN, CDR2 SVGIG (reference sequence). The CDR3 length is 15 residues. The junction had 4 bases not matched to a gene; V was cut back by 2 bases and J by 3 bases. CDR3 residues: CAWSWGDSYNSPLHF. CDR3 coding DNA: TGTGCCTGGAGTTGGGGGGACAGCTATAATTCACCCCTCCACTTT.

The chain links TRBV4-3 to TRBJ2-5; 10 nucleotides align to TRBD2. Germline loops: CDR1 LGHNA, CDR2 YSLEER. The CDR3 runs to 16 residues. Unmatched junction bases numbered 11, after V lost 0 bases and J lost 10 bases. The CDR3 DNA follows: TGCGCCAGCAGCCAAGAAGTGCCTAGCGGGAGTGGGATCCAGTACTTC. Its protein is CASSQEVPSGSGIQYF.

This clone was detected a few times. The chain carries TRBV3-1 (or the pseudogene TRBV3-2) and TRBJ1-5; D is possibly TRBD1 (6 bases). V was trimmed by 4 bases and J by 4 bases, leaving 11 bases between them. Germline V CDR1 and CDR2: LGHDT, YNNKEL (reference sequence). The CDR3 has 14 amino acids. The CDR3 sequence is CASSPRGSNQPQHF. The CDR3 DNA is TGTGCCAGCAGCCCCAGGGGATCAAATCAGCCCCAGCATTTT.

There are a few counts of this clone. The V and J genes are TRBV11-2 and TRBJ1-5, with D possibly being TRBD1 (6 bases). CDR1 SGHAT and CDR2 FQNNGV come from the germline V gene. The CDR3 loop spans 16 amino acids. V was clipped by 3 bases and J by 0 bases, with 12 bases between them. The CDR3 loop is CASSLPGVCSNQPQHF. The CDR3 coding sequence is TGTGCCAGCAGCTTGCCAGGGGTGTGTAGCAATCAGCCCCAGCATTTT.

The genes are TRBV15 and TRBJ1-4; a possible D gene is TRBD1 (5 bases). The germline V gene encodes CDR1 LNHNV and CDR2 YYDKDF (reference sequence). V was shortened by 3 bases and J by 5 bases, with 13 bases between the two germline ends. CDR3 length: 15 amino acids. The CDR3: CATSRLRGENEKLFF. The DNA for the CDR3 is TGTGCCACCAGCAGGTTGCGGGGGGAAAATGAAAAACTGTTTTTT.

This chain joins TRBV2 and TRBJ2-4; D may be TRBD2 (6 bases). Trimming pared 8 bases from V and 7 bases from J, leaving 18 bases between. This CDR3 contains 14 residues. Germline V gene data show CDR1 as SNHLY and CDR2 as FYNNEI. The CDR3 DNA follows: TGTGCCAGCCGGGACGTCGGTCGGGGGAACATTCAGTACTTC. Its translation: CASRDVGRGNIQYF.

The chain has TRBV2 and TRBJ2-2; unclear D gene. Trimming left V 4 bases short and J 5 bases short, with 8 bases between. Germline CDR1 is SNHLY and CDR2 is FYNNEI. The CDR3 is 13 amino acids. The CDR3: CASSGLTTGELFF. CDR3 sequence (DNA): TGTGCCAGCAGTGGCCTGACTACCGGGGAGCTGTTTTTT.